The rows below give T cell receptor beta chains drawn from one sample of a study of spatial heterogeneity in lung cancer. TCRdb reanalysed the 5' RACE reads using MiXCR and keeps one entry per CDR3 protein. The table lists 7,000 to 10,000 distinct CDR3 sequences, about a sixth of them singletons. The sequences come from normal lung tissue next to the tumor, collected at surgery. The receptors were gathered from a male donor with early-stage non-small cell lung cancer. CDR3s include the opening cysteine and the closing phenylalanine or tryptophan. D genes are given only for firm matches. Not all rows give a size; the values are once, few, many and, for expanded clones, a class.

v_gene	j_gene	d_gene	abundance	CDR3nt	CDR3aa
TRBV10-2	TRBJ2-6	.	many	TGCGCCAGCAGTGCGACGAACACTGGGGCCAACGTCCTGACTTTC	CASSATNTGANVLTF
TRBV6-2/TRBV6-3	TRBJ2-2	.	.	TGTGCCAGCAGTTACTCGTGGGGGGAGCTGTTTTTT	CASSYSWGELFF
TRBV9	TRBJ2-7	TRBD2	few	TGTGCCAGCAGCGAACTAGCGGGGGGGCCCCACGAGCAGTACTTC	CASSELAGGPHEQYF
TRBV7-2	TRBJ1-1	.	.	TGTGCCAGCAGCTTACAGGAGAACACTGAAGCTTTCTTT	CASSLQENTEAFF
TRBV5-4	TRBJ1-1	.	.	TGTGCCAGCAGCCACCCGAACACTGAAGCTTTCTTT	CASSHPNTEAFF
TRBV7-9	TRBJ2-2	.	.	TGTGCCAGCAGCTTAGGAACCGCCGGGGAGCTGTTTTTT	CASSLGTAGELFF
TRBV11-2	TRBJ2-5	TRBD2	few	TGTGCCAGCAGGGATGAGCGAGCGGGGGAGACCCAGTACTTC	CASRDERAGETQYF
TRBV25-1	TRBJ1-2	TRBD1	.	TGTGCCAGCAGTGACCCTGGGACAGGGGTAAGCTACACCTTC	CASSDPGTGVSYTF
TRBV7-9	TRBJ2-1	TRBD2	.	TGTGCCAGCAGCTTGACTAGCGGGGGATTTAATGAGCAGTTCTTC	CASSLTSGGFNEQFF
TRBV12-3/TRBV12-4	TRBJ1-5	.	.	TGTGCCAGCAGTTCCGACAGAAATCAGCCCCAGCATTTT	CASSSDRNQPQHF
TRBV20-1	TRBJ2-7	TRBD1	.	TGCAGTGCTAGCCCGGGACAGTCCTACGAGCAGTACTTC	CSASPGQSYEQYF
TRBV10-3	TRBJ2-2	TRBD1	many	TGTGCCATCAGTGACCTACGGACCGGGACAGGGGGCACCGGGGAGCTGTTTTTT	CAISDLRTGTGGTGELFF
TRBV7-9	TRBJ2-5	.	.	TGTGCCAGCAGAGGCACTAGGAACGGTGAGACCCAGTACTTC	CASRGTRNGETQYF
TRBV20-1	TRBJ2-3	.	.	TGCAGTGCTAGAGATCCCCAGGAAGGGAGAACAGATACGCAGTATTTT	CSARDPQEGRTDTQYF
TRBV6-6	TRBJ1-2	TRBD1	many	TGTGCCAGCAGTTCACCGGGACAGGGGAAGGGAGGCTACACCTTC	CASSSPGQGKGGYTF
TRBV5-6	TRBJ2-3	.	medium-sized	TGTGCCAGCAGCTTGTCAGCACCGGGACCAGATACGCAGTATTTT	CASSLSAPGPDTQYF